This paragraph reports one TCR beta chain. Its antigen remains unknown. V shed 5 bases, J shed 2 bases, and the junction held 18 bases outside the gene matches. This CDR3 region has 19 residues. The V gene's germline CDR1 is MDHEN and CDR2 SYDVKM. The PCR contained 60 Vbeta and 13 Jbeta primers. Only in-frame clones appear in the TCRdb table, and some are missing; sequencing was by immunoSEQ multiplex PCR. Among 100,000 or so clones listed, about 79% were seen once. The data were obtained in a study of cytomegalovirus exposure and HLA in healthy donors. The study's findings and limits: Some segments of the V type, notably TRBV6-2 and TRBV6-3, were excluded as indistinguishable. A later analysis by the authors found several of the most significant clusters apparently linked to common viral pathogens. Cytomegalovirus status was reportedly diagnosed by the classifier with high sensitivity and specificity.

The chain combines TRBV28 with TRBJ1-1; TRBD1 matches at 9 bases. Sequencing was performed on PBMCs. This TCR was sampled from a woman aged 18-29 years in good health and CMV-seronegative. CDR3 residues: CASSPPRTGEGIPNTEAFF. CDR3 DNA: TGTGCCAGCAGTCCTCCTAGGACAGGGGAGGGGATTCCCAACACTGAAGCTTTCTTT.